This paragraph reports one T cell receptor beta chain. What antigen it recognizes has not been identified. The input lacks base qualities; no much larger clone sits a single base away. The data originate from a study of graft-versus-host responses after intestinal transplantation (TCRdb year 2021). For the wider study: Recipients received multivisceral, liver-intestinal, or isolated intestinal transplants. All recipients received anti-thymocyte globulin induction followed by maintenance tacrolimus and steroids for three to four years. Bulk TCR-beta CDR3 sequencing was used to track graft-versus-host and host-versus-graft alloreactive T cell clones in the graft, circulation and bone marrow after intestinal transplantation. Alloreactive clones were identified by sequencing pre-transplant mixed lymphocyte reaction products and comparing them with unstimulated pre-transplant donor and recipient T cells. A cohort of more than 20 intestinal transplant recipients, including one retransplant, was enrolled, and 3 patients lacking pretransplant specimens were excluded. Donor T cell macrochimerism was defined as a peak of at least 4% donor T cells among recipient peripheral blood mononuclear cells. Rather than going through the commercial service, samples from three later patients were sequenced in-house on an Illumina MiSeq and processed with MiXCR.

Blood samples were collected up to 4 times in the first month after transplant and then at least monthly when available. Measured from the cysteine to the phenylalanine, the CDR3 is 16 residues long. Only the CDR3 part of the read is kept: 48 bases, read in frame from the first base. CDR1 and CDR2 are read off the germline V gene (reference sequence) as SEHNR and FQNEAQ. The junction shows trimming of 3 bases on V and 5 bases on J, plus 16 bases between the germline ends. Receptor libraries were prepared by the immunoSEQ multiplex PCR assay. Adaptive Biotechnologies carried out high-throughput TCR-beta CDR3 sequencing of genomic DNA for most patients. In the paper's pipeline: TCR sequencing data for around 19 patients were retrieved from Adaptive's ImmunoSEQ software; three other patients were processed with MiXCR and VDJtools. Because the origin of CDR3 nucleotide sequences shared between donor and recipient could not be assigned, those sequences were removed. At least 2-fold expansion over unstimulated cells and a minimum CFSE-low frequency of 0.002% (template counts) or 0.001% (read counts) were required for clones to be classified as alloreactive. Clones were considered mappable if detected in sequenced pre-transplant spleen, lymph node, or MLR CFSE-low populations of the donor or recipient. The cumulative frequency of alloreactive clones was calculated as a percentage of all sequences, weighted by copy number. TCRdb took over this immuneACCESS table, retaining in-frame rearrangements with V and J assigned. Such tables are incomplete; in checked studies, under half of the missing clones stem from an unresolved V gene, and the remainder is unexplained. From that table come the V and J calls and clone size; the DNA was used to work out D and trimming. For this sample there are tens of thousands of clones; roughly 94% appear just once. About 0.49% of the sample lies in the top ten.

The full study reports these points: GvH clones turned up in recipient bone marrow, with some appearing earlier in ileal mucosa or blood, a pattern consistent with an intestinal mucosal origin. High GvH to HvG T cell clonal ratios were observed in the allografts of patients with donor T cell macrochimerism. Early after transplant, declines in HvG clones were associated with peak levels of circulating GvH clones. Conclusions were limited by the relatively low number and heterogeneity of intestinal transplant patients.

The sample was PBMCs, taken 156 days after intestinal transplant. The clonotype was recovered from a human patient who received an intestinal transplant, so some T cells may come from the graft donor. This chain is built from TRBV7-9 and TRBJ1-4; TRBD1 could be the D gene, as 6 bases match. The CDR3: CASSLTGGAGNEKLFF. The DNA sequence is as follows: TGTGCCAGCAGCTTGACTGGGGGCGCAGGGAATGAAAAACTGTTTTTT. The variable domain in full, with residues beyond the CDR3 obtained from the reference TRBV7-9 and TRBJ1-4 genes, is DTGVSQNPRHKITKRGQNVTFRCDPISEHNRLYWYRQTLGQGPEFLTYFQNEAQLEKSRLLSDRFSAERPKGSFSTLEIQRTEQGDSAMYLCASSLTGGAGNEKLFFGSGTQLSVL.